This is a list of T cell receptor beta chains from one sample in a study of human T cells and chemical hapten exposure. Each CDR3 protein gets one entry after TCRdb re-called the RACE reads with MiXCR. The profile shows 85,000 to 100,000 distinct CDR3 sequences, 25% to 35% of them singletons. The sequenced sample was whole blood, obtained in connection with sensitization to the hapten diphenylcyclopropenone (DPC). Receptors were obtained from a man aged 40-55 years with alopecia areata. Some clones in this sample may be carry-over from other donors' samples. Both conserved end residues are part of each CDR3. Fields, in order: V gene, clone size, J gene, CDR3 protein. The size field is filled for only some rows; it gives once, few, many or a size class.

>TRBV20-1|few|TRBJ2-5
CSAREPGLAQETQYF
>TRBV27|-|TRBJ1-6
CASSSSPPGQTNSPLHF
>TRBV3-1|-|TRBJ2-3
CASSQGPGLAVLYTQYF
>TRBV7-9|-|TRBJ2-7
CASSPTGTGGSEQYF
>TRBV12-3/TRBV12-4|few|TRBJ2-7
CASSLAGDRGSYEQYF
>TRBV28|few|TRBJ1-5
CASSLKVQGRSNQPQHF
>TRBV7-9|-|TRBJ2-7
CASSIGTATYEQYF
>TRBV28|few|TRBJ1-2
CASRNSPSNYGYTF
>TRBV6-5|few|TRBJ2-3
CASREPGQGHLCF
>TRBV28|few|TRBJ2-7
CASRSLLYEQYF
>TRBV20-1|few|TRBJ2-2
CSARVWEPNTGELFF
>TRBV27|-|TRBJ2-7
CASSRDSIGTYEQYF